The 20 T cell receptor beta chains given below trace back to one sample, sequenced in a study of blood T cell repertoires in COVID-19 (dated by TCRdb to 2018 to 2021). The method behind the library was the immunoSEQ multiplex PCR assay. TCRdb holds this immuneACCESS table with in-frame rearrangements only. Some clones are missing; in checked studies, unresolved V genes explain under half, and the rest has no known cause. The sample table contains hundreds of thousands of clones; only one count was recorded for about 89% of them. In total, the top ten clones hold about 4.6% of the sample. The sequenced sample was peripheral blood. The source of these receptors is a man aged 35 to 55 with acute or convalescent COVID-19.

V usage is TRBV6-5 and J usage is TRBJ2-3; possibly TRBD1 for D (6 bases). The CDR3 is made up of 15 amino acids. Trimming stripped 2 bases from V and 2 bases from J, with 11 bases between. Germline CDR1 MNHEY, CDR2 SVGAGI. The CDR3 DNA is TGTGCCAGCAGTTACGGGGGCTTCTCCACAGATACGCAGTATTTT. Its protein product is CASSYGGFSTDTQYF.

This clone was picked up one time. The chain links TRBV6-1 to TRBJ1-5; the D is unclear. Germline values: CDR1 MNHNS, CDR2 SASEGT. V lost 2 bases and J lost 3, with 5 bases in between. CDR3 size: 13 residues. CDR3 sequence (DNA): TGTGCCAGCAGTGAACAGATCAATCAGCCCCAGCATTTT. This gives the protein CASSEQINQPQHF.

The chain couples TRBV7-8 to TRBJ1-6, with D possibly matching TRBD1 (6 bases). Germline lookup yields CDR1 SGHVS and CDR2 FQNEAQ. Trimming removed 1 base from V and 13 bases from J, with 14 bases in between. The CDR3 length is 14 residues. The CDR3: CASSLGQALSPLHF. The CDR3 DNA reads as TGTGCCAGCAGCTTAGGACAGGCTTTATCTCCCCTCCACTTT.

The CDR3 reads CASSLTEPPLHF. The CDR3 DNA is TGTGCCAGCAGCCTCACGGAGCCACCCCTCCACTTT. The rearrangement joins TRBV7-2 to TRBJ1-6; no firm D call. The germline gives CDR1 SGHTA, CDR2 FQGNSA. This CDR3 has 12 residues. V was trimmed by 5 bases and J by 11 bases, leaving 10 bases between them.

The chain employs TRBV25-1 and TRBJ1-4; weak D call: TRBD1 (5 bases). In germline, CDR1 is MGHDK, CDR2 SYGVNS. The CDR3 spans 12 residues. Trimming left V 6 bases short and J 7 bases short, with 9 bases between. Here the CDR3 reads CASRRTGEKLFF. In DNA, the CDR3 is TGTGCCAGCAGGAGAACAGGTGAAAAACTGTTTTTT.

This sequence joins TRBV5-4 and TRBJ1-6; D may be TRBD1 (6 bases). This CDR3 spans 15 amino acids. From germline, CDR1 is SGHNT and CDR2 YYREEE (reference sequence). With 0 bases removed from V and 7 bases from J, the gap between germline ends came to 11 bases. The CDR3: CASSLEGGRNSPLHF. CDR3 nucleotides: TGTGCCAGCAGCTTGGAGGGGGGGAGGAATTCACCCCTCCACTTT.

This clone was recorded once. The chain is built from TRBV7-2 and TRBJ1-1; D is uncertain. The CDR3 contains 16 residues. Germline assignment: CDR1 SGHTA and CDR2 FQGNSA. V lost 3 bases and J 7 bases, leaving 21 bases between the germline ends. Here the CDR3 DNA reads TGTGCCAGCAGCTTGAGGGCCCACTTGGCTCGGGGTGAAGCTTTCTTT. It is translated as CASSLRAHLARGEAFF.

The V gene is TRBV6-5, the J gene TRBJ1-5; D is ambiguous. The CDR3 is 13 residues long. The V end lost 4 bases, the J end lost 2 bases, and 6 bases lay between the germline ends. Germline CDR1 is MNHEY and CDR2 is SVGAGI. The CDR3 DNA sequence: TGTGCCAGCAGTTTCAGCGGCAATCAGCCCCAGCATTTT. It codes for CASSFSGNQPQHF.

The chain couples TRBV15 to TRBJ1-2; D gene uncertain. Per the germline V gene, CDR1 is LNHNV and CDR2 is YYDKDF (reference sequence). The ends were cut back, 5 bases at V and 7 bases at J, with 14 bases in the middle. This CDR3 is built from 13 residues. The CDR3 DNA reads as TGTGCCACCAGCTTGACACCTGACGGTGGCTACACCTTC. It translates to CATSLTPDGGYTF.

J is TRBJ1-2 and V is TRBV6-1; D perhaps matches TRBD1 (6 bases). This CDR3 spans 13 amino acids. Deletions cut 3 bases from V and 11 bases from J, with 16 bases between. CDR1 and CDR2 from the germline V gene are MNHNS and SASEGT. In nucleotides, the CDR3 is TGTGCCAGCAGTGATACAAGGGCAGGGACATACACCTTC. Residues: CASSDTRAGTYTF.

The chain joins TRBV9 to TRBJ1-2; 8 nucleotides match TRBD1. The germline V gene encodes CDR1 SGDLS and CDR2 YYNGEE. With 4 bases clipped from V and 4 bases from J, the junction kept 6 bases outside the gene matches. This CDR3 is 14 amino acids long. The CDR3 here is CASSLRGQGYGYTF. The DNA of the CDR3 is TGTGCCAGCAGCCTTAGAGGACAGGGCTATGGCTACACCTTC.

The chain carries TRBV30 and TRBJ2-1; 7 nucleotides align to TRBD2. Germline V gene sequence: CDR1 GTSNPN, CDR2 SVGIG (reference sequence). The CDR3 covers 12 residues. Trimming at V came to 1 base and at J to 14 bases, leaving 8 bases not matched to a gene. CDR3 sequence: CAWSAWGGDEFF. The CDR3 bases are TGTGCCTGGAGTGCCTGGGGGGGGGATGAGTTCTTC. Full variable domain (rest looked up from reference TRBV30 and TRBJ2-1): SQTIHQWPATLVQPVGSPLSLECTVEGTSNPNLYWYRQAAGRGLQLLFYSVGIGQISSEVPQNLSASRPQDRQFILSSKKLLLSDSGFYLCAWSAWGGDEFFGPGTRLTVL.

The chain joins TRBV5-4 to TRBJ2-3; 9 bases are a match to TRBD1. After removal of 0 bases from V and 5 bases from J, the junction contained 7 bases not matched to a gene. This CDR3 comprises 16 residues. CDR1 is SGHNT and CDR2 is YYREEE in the germline V gene (reference sequence). CDR3 nucleotide sequence: TGTGCCAGCAGCTTGGGCACAGGGGGCAGGTTAGATACGCAGTATTTT. This gives the protein CASSLGTGGRLDTQYF.

This rearrangement joins TRBV2 to TRBJ1-2; tentatively, D is TRBD1 (5 bases). V lost 2 bases, J lost 6 bases, and 10 bases lay in between. There are 13 residues in the CDR3. From germline, CDR1 is SNHLY and CDR2 FYNNEI. The CDR3 nucleotides read TGTGCCAGCAGTGAATTGGGGGGGAATGGCTACACCTTC. Its protein is CASSELGGNGYTF.

J is TRBJ2-3 and V is TRBV5-6; tentative D call: TRBD1 (6 bases). The CDR3 consists of 15 residues. Per the germline V gene, CDR1 is SGHDT and CDR2 is YYEEEE. The germline V and J ends were trimmed by 4 bases and 0 bases, with 12 bases remaining between them. The CDR3 reads CASSDPTGSTDTQYF. The CDR3 DNA sequence: TGTGCCAGCAGCGACCCGACAGGAAGCACAGATACGCAGTATTTT. Full variable domain (missing parts from reference TRBV5-6 and TRBJ2-3): DAGVTQSPTHLIKTRGQQVTLRCSPKSGHDTVSWYQQALGQGPQFIFQYYEEEERQRGNFPDRFSGHQFPNYSSELNVNALLLGDSALYLCASSDPTGSTDTQYFGPGTRLTVL.

The genes are TRBV7-9 and TRBJ1-2, with 7 bases aligning to TRBD1. This CDR3 is 13 amino acids long. The germline V gene has CDR1 SEHNR and CDR2 FQNEAQ (reference sequence). The ends lost 5 bases at V and 4 bases at J; junction bases unmatched: 4. CDR3 bases: TGTGCCAGCAGCCAGGGACAGTTCTATGGCTACACCTTC. The encoded protein is CASSQGQFYGYTF. Complete variable domain (other parts from reference TRBV7-9 and TRBJ1-2): DTGVSQNPRHKITKRGQNVTFRCDPISEHNRLYWYRQTLGQGPEFLTYFQNEAQLEKSRLLSDRFSAERPKGSFSTLEIQRTEQGDSAMYLCASSQGQFYGYTFGSGTRLTVV.

CDR3 residues: CAIAQGGTEAFF. The CDR3 DNA reads TGTGCCATTGCCCAGGGGGGCACTGAAGCTTTCTTT. The chain uses TRBV24-1 and TRBJ1-1; 7 nucleotides align to TRBD1. V shed 11 bases and J 4 bases; nucleotides not matched to a gene: 6. In germline, CDR1 is KGHDR, CDR2 SFDVKD. This CDR3 is 12 amino acids long.

The genes are TRBV30 and TRBJ1-1; D is possibly TRBD1 (6 bases). The CDR3 totals 11 residues. With 3 bases removed from V and 7 bases from J, the gap between germline ends came to 9 bases. CDR1 is GTSNPN and CDR2 is SVGIG in the germline V gene (reference sequence). The CDR3 DNA sequence: TGTGCCTGGAGCCAGGGGAATGAAGCTTTCTTT. It yields the protein CAWSQGNEAFF.

This clone was counted a single time. This chain uses TRBV2 with TRBJ1-2; D might be TRBD1 (5 bases). The ends were cut back, 3 bases at V and 3 bases at J, with 8 bases in the middle. There are 13 residues in the CDR3. Germline V gene data show CDR1 as SNHLY and CDR2 as FYNNEI. The CDR3 reads CASSEFRDYGYTF. The CDR3 coding sequence is TGTGCCAGCAGTGAGTTCAGGGACTATGGCTACACCTTC.

The chain recombines TRBV28 with TRBJ1-5; weak D call: TRBD1 (6 bases). Germline lookup yields CDR1 MDHEN and CDR2 SYDVKM. Trimming stripped 2 bases from V and 2 bases from J, with 13 bases between. There are 16 residues in the CDR3. CDR3: CASSLSTGYGNQPQHF. The DNA of the CDR3 is TGTGCCAGCAGTTTAAGCACAGGGTACGGCAATCAGCCCCAGCATTTT.